The 9 T cell receptor beta chains reported below all come from one sample, sequenced in a study of T cell changes during pregnancy in multiple sclerosis. Some clones are missing from TCRdb's copy, which holds only in-frame ones; the method was immunoSEQ multiplex PCR. The sample contains around 100,000 clones, around nine tenths of which appear only once. Sample: peripheral blood, taken in the second trimester of pregnancy. Source of these receptors: a female donor in good health, enrolled as a control in a pregnancy study.

The rearrangement joins TRBV5-1 to TRBJ2-1; the match to TRBD2 covers 10 bases. V trimming: 3 bases; J trimming: 0 bases; junction bases outside the gene matches: 0. Germline V CDR1 and CDR2: SGHRS, YFSETQ. The CDR3 is 15 residues long. The CDR3 spells CASSSSGSSYNEQFF. CDR3 in DNA: TGCGCCAGCAGCTCTAGCGGGAGCTCCTACAATGAGCAGTTCTTC.

The J gene is TRBJ1-4, the V gene TRBV7-9; no reliable D call. Germline values: CDR1 SEHNR, CDR2 FQNEAQ (reference sequence). CDR3 length: 11 amino acids. V shed 4 bases and J shed 7 bases, with 4 bases lying between them. CDR3 residues: CASSSTEKLFF. The DNA for the CDR3 is TGTGCCAGCAGCTCTACTGAAAAACTGTTTTTT. The complete variable domain, with remaining parts taken from reference TRBV7-9 and TRBJ1-4, reads DTGVSQNPRHKITKRGQNVTFRCDPISEHNRLYWYRQTLGQGPEFLTYFQNEAQLEKSRLLSDRFSAERPKGSFSTLEIQRTEQGDSAMYLCASSSTEKLFFGSGTQLSVL.

This rearrangement joins TRBV28 to TRBJ1-1; the D gene is possibly TRBD1 (5 bases). This CDR3 spans 14 amino acids. V shed 6 bases and J shed 4 bases, with 15 bases lying between them. CDR1 is MDHEN, CDR2 SYDVKM, per germline. The CDR3: CASRTQGRSTEAFF. The CDR3 nucleotides are TGTGCCAGCAGGACCCAGGGCAGGAGCACTGAAGCTTTCTTT.

The rearrangement uses TRBV19 and TRBJ1-6, with D possibly TRBD1 on 5 matching bases. The CDR3 length is 13 residues. Germline-derived CDR1 and CDR2 are LNHDA and SQIVND (reference sequence). Trimming took 6 bases from V and 10 from J, leaving 13 bases between them. CDR3 nucleotide sequence: TGTGCCAGTAGGGCCCCGGGGGGGTCACCCCTCCACTTT. Translation gives CASRAPGGSPLHF.

The chain is built from TRBV4-1 and TRBJ2-5; 7 bases line up with TRBD1. Germline V lookup: CDR1 MGHRA, CDR2 YSYEKL. The V gene end was trimmed by 4 bases and the J gene end by 5 bases; junction bases not matched to a gene: 13. The CDR3 is 16 amino acids. For the CDR3, the DNA is TGCGCCAGCAGCCGAAACCGGGACAGTCTTTTGGAGACCCAGTACTTC. Protein sequence: CASSRNRDSLLETQYF.

V usage is TRBV9 and J usage is TRBJ1-1, with unresolved D. V dropped 0 bases and J dropped 1 base, with 10 bases sitting between them. The germline V gene encodes CDR1 SGDLS and CDR2 YYNGEE. The CDR3 length is 15 residues. As DNA, the CDR3 is TGTGCCAGCAGCGTAGGAGTGTCGCAGAACACTGAAGCTTTCTTT. The encoded protein is CASSVGVSQNTEAFF.

This chain uses TRBV27 with TRBJ1-1; TRBD1 matches 7 bases. In germline, CDR1 is MNHEY, CDR2 SMNVEV (reference sequence). The V and J ends lost 3 bases and 3 bases, in that order; junction bases with no gene match: 7. The CDR3 spans 15 residues. The chain's CDR3 is CASSFSPTGYTEAFF. The CDR3 nucleotides read TGTGCCAGCAGTTTTAGTCCGACAGGGTACACTGAAGCTTTCTTT.

V is TRBV7-2 and J is TRBJ1-2, with 8 bases matching TRBD1. J was trimmed by 7 bases and V by 1 base; bases with no gene match: 8. CDR1 and CDR2 (germline): SGHTA, FQGNSA. This CDR3 contains 15 residues. CDR3 protein: CASSLGGQVLSGYTF. The CDR3 nucleotides read TGTGCCAGCAGCTTAGGGGGACAGGTCCTGTCTGGCTACACCTTC.

The V call is TRBV19, the J call TRBJ1-3, with 7 nucleotides matching TRBD1. The CDR3 totals 16 residues. The junction had 15 bases not matched to a gene; V was cut back by 9 bases and J by 4 bases. CDR1 LNHDA and CDR2 SQIVND come from the germline V gene (reference sequence). Here the CDR3 DNA reads TGTGCCAGCCTATGGTTTGACAGGGAGGCAGGAAACACCATATATTTT. Translated: CASLWFDREAGNTIYF.